The 28 T cell receptor beta chains given below trace back to one sample, sequenced in a study of vaccination effects on CD4 cells after COVID-19. Generated by immunoSEQ multiplex PCR, the TCRdb table keeps only in-frame clones and is missing some. The repertoire holds under 25,000 clones, with 60% to 80% as singletons. Expansion with viral peptide pools was applied to antigen-specific CD4+ T cells by the ViraFEST assay prior to sequencing. It was after approximately 11 days of culture that CD4+ T cells were isolated. This individual tested PCR-positive for SARS-CoV-2 infection between March and December 2020. These receptors lack a known antigen. This specimen was CD4+ T cells from PBMCs cultured with SARS-CoV-2 spike peptides, taken before COVID-19 vaccination. The source is a human donor who had a prior SARS-CoV-2 infection.

The chain recombines TRBV9 with TRBJ2-5; tentative D call: TRBD2 (6 bases). Trimming shortened V by 4 bases and J by 3 bases, and 16 bases separated the two germline ends. The CDR3 spans 15 residues. The germline CDR1 and CDR2 sequences are SGDLS and YYNGEE. CDR3: CASSLFGWEEETQYF. CDR3 bases: TGTGCCAGCAGCCTATTTGGTTGGGAGGAAGAGACCCAGTACTTC.

This chain uses TRBV20-1 with TRBJ2-5; D remains unclear. V was trimmed by 5 bases and J by 5 bases, leaving 9 bases between them. The germline V gene has CDR1 DFQATT and CDR2 SNEGSKA (reference sequence). This CDR3 contains 11 residues. The CDR3 coding sequence is TGCAGTGCTCGTGATCGGGAGACCCAGTACTTC. Encoded protein: CSARDRETQYF.

V is TRBV27 and J is TRBJ2-7, with D hard to call. Germline-derived CDR1 and CDR2 are MNHEY and SMNVEV (reference sequence). The CDR3 has 16 amino acids. Deletions cut 5 bases from V and 2 bases from J, with 19 bases between. The CDR3, as DNA: TGTGCCAGCAGTCCCGAATCTCCTGTGCGTGCCTACGAGCAGTACTTC. Its protein is CASSPESPVRAYEQYF.

The V call is TRBV6-5, the J call TRBJ1-6; D not resolved. This CDR3 spans 14 amino acids. Germline V CDR1 and CDR2: MNHEY, SVGAGI. Trimming shortened V by 5 bases and J by 8 bases, and 13 bases separated the two germline ends. The CDR3 sequence is CASSRSGGDSPLHF. DNA for the CDR3: TGTGCCAGCAGTAGGAGCGGCGGGGATTCACCCCTCCACTTT.

The chain is built from TRBV15 and TRBJ2-1, with D tentatively TRBD2 (6 bases). The germline V and J ends were trimmed by 8 bases and 4 bases, with 12 bases remaining between them. The CDR3 covers 13 residues. Germline V gives CDR1 LNHNV, CDR2 YYDKDF (reference sequence). For the CDR3, the DNA is TGTGCCACCGACGGGCGGGGATACAATGAGCAGTTCTTC. It translates to CATDGRGYNEQFF.

The sample holds one count of this clone. The rearrangement links TRBV11-3 to TRBJ2-7; D tentatively reads TRBD1 or TRBD2 (5 bases each). The CDR3 is made up of 15 amino acids. Trimming removed 11 bases at V and 0 bases at J, with 20 bases between. From germline, CDR1 is SGHNT and CDR2 YENEEA. The CDR3 sequence: CAGRGLPECSYEQYF. CDR3 nucleotides: TGTGCCGGACGGGGCCTCCCGGAGTGCTCCTACGAGCAGTACTTC.

The CDR3 sequence is CASSLAPSGGMNEQFF. DNA of the CDR3: TGTGCCAGCAGCTTAGCGCCTAGCGGGGGGATGAATGAGCAGTTCTTC. The V call is TRBV7-2, the J call TRBJ2-1, with TRBD2 matching 11 bases. Per germline, CDR1 SGHTA and CDR2 FQGNSA. The ends lost 0 bases at V and 7 bases at J; junction bases unmatched: 5. The CDR3 loop spans 16 amino acids.

As for this clone: The missing conserved phenylalanine or tryptophan at the end of this CDR3 makes a read error likely. No DNA is shown, since the ends of the CDR3 on it are uncertain; the CDR3 is the one TCRdb lists. The rearrangement joins TRBV4-1 to TRBJ2-7; the table's D call, TRBD1, has no DNA check behind it. The CDR3 is 8 amino acids in total, end residues counted. CDR1 MGHRA and CDR2 YSYEKL come from the germline V gene. The CDR3 reads CASSQEAP.

DNA for the CDR3: TGTGCCAGCAGTTTACAGGGGGACTCTGGGGCCAACGTCCTGACTTTC. It translates to CASSLQGDSGANVLTF. This sequence joins TRBV6-2 or TRBV6-3 and TRBJ2-6; 8 positions agree with TRBD1. CDR3 length: 16 amino acids. V was clipped by 4 bases and J by 0 bases; unmatched bases: 2. Germline V gene lookup returns CDR1 MNHEY and CDR2 SVGEGT.

The CDR3 protein is CASSLGGTGYGYTF. DNA for the CDR3: TGTGCCAGCAGCTTAGGTGGTACCGGCTATGGCTACACCTTC. This sequence joins TRBV7-9 and TRBJ1-2; D uncertain. V shed 1 base and J shed 4 bases, with 10 bases lying between them. Germline V lookup: CDR1 SEHNR, CDR2 FQNEAQ (reference sequence). This CDR3 is 14 amino acids long.

This rearrangement joins TRBV11-3 to TRBJ2-2; D remains ambiguous. There are 16 residues in the CDR3. Germline-derived CDR1 and CDR2 are SGHNT and YENEEA. Trimming left V 1 base short and J 3 bases short, with 12 bases between. The chain's CDR3 is CASSLVFSLDTGELFF. CDR3 coding DNA: TGTGCCAGCAGCTTAGTTTTTAGCCTGGACACCGGGGAGCTGTTTTTT.

In this sample, this clone turned up a few times. The chain uses TRBV2 and TRBJ2-1; TRBD2 is a possible D gene (5 bases). Per germline, CDR1 SNHLY and CDR2 FYNNEI. This CDR3 spans 18 amino acids. The V and J ends lost 10 bases and 8 bases respectively, with 33 bases between them. The chain's CDR3 is CATPESAITSAPHYEQFF. CDR3 DNA: TGTGCCACCCCCGAATCAGCGATTACTAGTGCCCCGCATTATGAGCAGTTCTTC. Full variable domain (rest looked up from reference TRBV2 and TRBJ2-1): EPEVTQTPSHQVTQMGQEVILRCVPISNHLYFYWYRQILGQKVEFLVSFYNNEISEKSEIFDDQFSVERPDGSNFTLKIRSTKLEDSAMYFCATPESAITSAPHYEQFFGPGTRLTVL.

V and J are TRBV7-2 and TRBJ2-1; D is tentatively TRBD1 or TRBD2 (6 bases each). CDR1 and CDR2 from the germline V gene are SGHTA and FQGNSA. V lost 1 base to trimming and J lost 11 bases, with 9 bases between them. The CDR3 sequence is 12 residues long. This CDR3 is CASSLEGGKQFF. The CDR3 DNA is TGTGCCAGCAGCTTAGAGGGGGGTAAGCAGTTCTTC.

In its sample, this clone was seen a few times. The V and J genes are TRBV5-1 and TRBJ1-2; 8 bases map to TRBD1. CDR1 SGHRS and CDR2 YFSETQ come from the germline V gene. CDR3 length: 15 residues. Unmatched junction bases numbered 7, after V lost 2 bases and J lost 4 bases. CDR3 protein: CASSFGQGSTYGYTF. For the CDR3, the DNA is TGCGCCAGCAGCTTTGGACAGGGATCTACCTATGGCTACACCTTC.

This chain uses TRBV9 with TRBJ1-2; D ambiguous. This CDR3 region has 14 residues. V was shortened by 1 base and J by 1 base, with 8 bases between the two germline ends. Germline CDR1 reads SGDLS; CDR2 reads YYNGEE. In DNA form, the CDR3 reads TGTGCCAGCAGCGTAACCGGACTTAACTATGGCTACACCTTC. It translates to CASSVTGLNYGYTF.

J is TRBJ2-7 and V is TRBV6-2 or TRBV6-3; 7 bases are shared with TRBD1. Germline V CDR1 and CDR2: MNHEY, SVGEGT. Unmatched junction bases numbered 2, after V lost 2 bases and J lost 4 bases. This CDR3 has 13 amino acids. For the CDR3, the DNA is TGTGCCAGCAGTTACGGGGACAGATACGAGCAGTACTTC. Translated, it gives CASSYGDRYEQYF.

The rearrangement links TRBV27 to TRBJ2-5; D tentatively reads TRBD1 or TRBD2 (5 bases each). Trimming cost V 5 bases and J 4 bases, with 11 bases left between them. The CDR3 length is 13 residues. In germline, CDR1 is MNHEY, CDR2 SMNVEV (reference sequence). This chain's CDR3 is CASSKRDGETQYF. For the CDR3, the DNA is TGTGCCAGCAGTAAAAGGGACGGAGAGACCCAGTACTTC.

The genes are TRBV30 and TRBJ2-5; 11 bases line up with TRBD2. This CDR3 has 17 amino acids. Germline CDR1 GTSNPN, CDR2 SVGIG (reference sequence). The V and J ends lost 3 bases and 0 bases, in that order; junction bases with no gene match: 9. The DNA of the CDR3 is TGTGCCTGGAGCCGAACCAGGACTAGCGGGTACCAAGAGACCCAGTACTTC. Translated: CAWSRTRTSGYQETQYF.

The chain couples TRBV7-3 to TRBJ2-2; 7 bases align to TRBD2. Trimming at V came to 5 bases and at J to 6 bases, leaving 12 bases not matched to a gene. The CDR3 is made up of 16 amino acids. The V gene's germline CDR1 is SGHTA and CDR2 FQGTGA. In DNA form, the CDR3 reads TGTGCCAGCAGCCCCAAGAGCGGGAAGACTGCCGGGGAGCTGTTTTTT. It encodes CASSPKSGKTAGELFF.

This clone was found a few times. V usage is TRBV3-1 (or the pseudogene TRBV3-2) and J usage is TRBJ1-2; TRBD1 matches 10 bases. From germline, CDR1 is LGHDT and CDR2 YNNKEL (reference sequence). Trimming at V came to 4 bases and at J to 8 bases, leaving 10 bases not matched to a gene. The CDR3 has 15 residues. CDR3 amino acids: CASSLDRGRSDGYTF. The DNA for the CDR3 is TGTGCCAGCAGCCTCGACAGGGGGCGTTCGGACGGCTACACCTTC.

The sample holds a few counts of this clone. The chain combines TRBV4-2 with TRBJ2-1, with D unclear. V dropped 3 bases and J dropped 5 bases, with 8 bases sitting between them. CDR3 length: 13 amino acids. From germline, CDR1 is LGHNA and CDR2 YNFKEQ. CDR3 DNA sequence: TGTGCCAGCAGCCAGCCGACTCACAATGAGCAGTTCTTC. Protein product: CASSQPTHNEQFF.

This chain links TRBV3-1 (or the pseudogene TRBV3-2) with TRBJ2-2; no reliable D call. Looked up from germline, CDR1 is LGHDT and CDR2 is YNNKEL (reference sequence). Between the trimmed V and J ends, which lost 2 bases and 3 bases, there was a span of 4 bases. The CDR3 has 13 residues. CDR3: CASSQWDTGELFF. The CDR3, as DNA: TGTGCCAGCAGCCAATGGGACACCGGGGAGCTGTTTTTT.

This sequence joins TRBV6-5 and TRBJ1-2, with D possibly being TRBD1 (6 bases). CDR3 length: 13 residues. Germline CDR1 and CDR2: MNHEY and SVGAGI. V gave up 4 bases and J gave up 7 bases, with 13 bases separating them. This CDR3 reads CASSSQGSVGYTF. In nucleotides, the CDR3 is TGTGCCAGCAGTTCACAGGGATCGGTTGGCTACACCTTC.

This clone was picked up a small number of times. The chain is built from TRBV5-4 and TRBJ1-2; possible D gene TRBD1, 6 bases. CDR3 length: 14 amino acids. From germline, CDR1 is SGHNT and CDR2 YYREEE (reference sequence). V lost 4 bases, J lost 4 bases, and 14 bases lay in between. The CDR3 spells CASSAQGIIYGYTF. The CDR3 region has the DNA TGTGCCAGCAGCGCCCAGGGGATAATCTATGGCTACACCTTC. The whole variable domain, filled in from reference TRBV5-4 and TRBJ1-2, reads ETGVTQSPTHLIKTRGQQVTLRCSSQSGHNTVSWYQQALGQGPQFIFQYYREEENGRGNFPPRFSGLQFPNYSSELNVNALELDDSALYLCASSAQGIIYGYTFGSGTRLTVV.

This chain links TRBV6-6 with TRBJ1-2, with D possibly being TRBD1 (6 bases). Per the germline V gene, CDR1 is MNHNY and CDR2 is SVGAGI (reference sequence). V was clipped by 10 bases and J by 0 bases, with 15 bases between them. This CDR3 contains 14 residues. The CDR3 nucleotides read TGTGCCACCAAAACACAGGGTTCTAACTATGGCTACACCTTC. Translation gives CATKTQGSNYGYTF.

This clone was seen a handful of times. The chain is built from TRBV4-1 and TRBJ1-3, with D unresolved. V lost 1 base and J lost 0, with 7 bases in between. The CDR3 length is 15 residues. The germline CDR1 and CDR2 sequences are MGHRA and YSYEKL. The CDR3 is CASSQGTYSGNTIYF. CDR3 nucleotides: TGCGCCAGCAGCCAAGGAACATACTCTGGAAACACCATATATTTT.

This clone is medium-sized. V is TRBV6-5 and J is TRBJ2-3, with D uncertain. CDR3 length: 12 amino acids. Germline V CDR1 and CDR2: MNHEY, SVGAGI. Trimming removed 4 bases from V and 0 bases from J, with 2 bases in between. CDR3 coding DNA: TGTGCCAGCAGTTCTAGCACAGATACGCAGTATTTT. The encoded protein is CASSSSTDTQYF.

The V gene is TRBV9, the J gene TRBJ2-5; D tentatively reads TRBD1 or TRBD2 (5 bases each). V lost 0 bases, J lost 0 bases, and 6 bases lay in between. Germline CDR1 reads SGDLS; CDR2 reads YYNGEE. This CDR3 comprises 14 residues. The CDR3 protein is CASSVGGYQETQYF. The CDR3 region has the DNA TGTGCCAGCAGCGTAGGGGGGTACCAAGAGACCCAGTACTTC.